Shown below are 27 T cell receptor beta chains from a single sample sequenced in a study of shared clonotypes between healthy human individuals (dated by TCRdb to about 2020). CD8 naive samples were CD45RO-negative cells positively selected for CCR7, giving a CD45RA+CCR7+ population that excluded TemRA cells. The library came from the immunoSEQ multiplex PCR assay. TCRdb mirrors the immuneACCESS table, restricted to in-frame sequences. Some clones are absent from its copies; in checked studies, under half trace to an unresolved V gene, and the reason for the others is unknown. The sample yields roughly 2 million clones; roughly 95% were counted once. The leading ten clones occupy 1.1% of the sample. The sequenced sample was naive CD8+ T cells sorted from blood. The cell subset or site label, read with the paper, signifies: CD45RA+CCR7+. These receptors were obtained from a man between 18 and 35 years old in good health.

The V gene is TRBV19, the J gene TRBJ2-1, with 7 positions matching TRBD1. With 1 base clipped from V and 3 bases from J, the junction kept 9 bases outside the gene matches. The CDR3 totals 17 residues. Germline V gene sequence: CDR1 LNHDA, CDR2 SQIVND (reference sequence). CDR3 coding DNA: TGTGCCAGTAGTATAGGCGATTTGGGACAGCACTACAATGAGCAGTTCTTC. Its protein is CASSIGDLGQHYNEQFF. Full variable domain (remainder filled in from reference TRBV19 and TRBJ2-1): DGGITQSPKYLFRKEGQNVTLSCEQNLNHDAMYWYRQDPGQGLRLIYYSQIVNDFQKGDIAEGYSVSREKKESFPLTVTSAQKNPTAFYLCASSIGDLGQHYNEQFFGPGTRLTVL.

The chain links TRBV9 to TRBJ2-5; possibly TRBD1 for D (5 bases). The CDR3 is made up of 15 amino acids. Germline V gene data show CDR1 as SGDLS and CDR2 as YYNGEE. Between the trimmed V and J ends, which lost 3 bases and 1 base, there was a span of 13 bases. The CDR3 reads CASSALPGPQETQYF. CDR3 DNA: TGTGCCAGCAGCGCCCTACCAGGGCCCCAAGAGACCCAGTACTTC.

The V and J genes are TRBV10-2 and TRBJ1-1; D is possibly TRBD1 (6 bases). The V end lost 3 bases, the J end lost 3 bases, and 14 bases lay between the germline ends. Germline CDR1 is WSHSY and CDR2 is SAAADI. This CDR3 spans 15 amino acids. The CDR3 DNA reads as TGCGCCAGCAGTGACCCGACAGGAGGGGACACTGAAGCTTTCTTT. Residues: CASSDPTGGDTEAFF.

This sequence joins TRBV27 and TRBJ2-7, with 12 bases identical to TRBD2. The CDR3 covers 15 residues. V dropped 4 bases and J dropped 3; count of bases not matched to a gene: 4. Germline values: CDR1 MNHEY, CDR2 SMNVEV (reference sequence). The CDR3, as DNA: TGTGCCAGCAGTTCCCGGACTAGCGGGATCTACGAGCAGTACTTC. The encoded protein is CASSSRTSGIYEQYF.

The rearrangement uses TRBV28 and TRBJ1-4, with D perhaps TRBD1 (5 bases). V was pared by 6 bases and J by 3 bases, with 14 bases between. Germline loops: CDR1 MDHEN, CDR2 SYDVKM. The CDR3 runs 15 residues. CDR3 nucleotides: TGTGCCAGCAGATCCGTAGGGGCCGCTAATGAAAAACTGTTTTTT. Amino acids: CASRSVGAANEKLFF.

To note about this clone: One junction end disagrees with the germline gene, perhaps due to a read error. The rearrangement joins TRBV7-7 to TRBJ2-1, with 8 nucleotides matching TRBD2. There are 17 residues in the CDR3. CDR1 is SSHAT, CDR2 FNYEAQ, per germline (reference sequence). The CDR3 sequence is CASSLGSGLGGLNEQFF. DNA for the CDR3: TGTGCTAGCAGCTTAGGGTCGGGACTAGGGGGACTGAATGAGCAGTTCTTC.

The chain is built from TRBV19 and TRBJ2-1; D might be TRBD1 or TRBD2, each matching 5 bases. CDR1 is LNHDA and CDR2 is SQIVND in the germline V gene (reference sequence). The CDR3 runs to 12 residues. The ends were cut back, 6 bases at V and 8 bases at J, with 11 bases in the middle. CDR3 nucleotide sequence: TGTGCCAGTAGAGAGGGGTGGGATGAGCAGTTCTTC. As protein: CASREGWDEQFF.

On this clone: The DNA is omitted, as the CDR3 cannot be located on it reliably, and the CDR3 follows TCRdb's listing. The chain has TRBV28 and TRBJ1-1; the table's TRBD1 call for D was not verified on the DNA. Germline assignment: CDR1 MDHEN and CDR2 SYDVKM. A total of 15 residues make up the CDR3, ends included. The CDR3 region is CASSSSTGMNTEAFF.

The chain couples TRBV10-1 to TRBJ2-3; maybe TRBD2 (5 bases). Germline CDR1 is WNHNN and CDR2 is SYGVQD (reference sequence). V lost 2 bases to trimming and J lost 4 bases, with 16 bases between them. CDR3 length equals 16 residues. The CDR3 DNA reads as TGCGCCAGCAGTGAGCGTCGGGGTCTGTCTGCAGATACGCAGTATTTT. This codes for CASSERRGLSADTQYF.

The CDR3 loop reads CASSSAGGRETQYF. The CDR3 coding sequence is TGTGCCAGCAGTTCCGCGGGGGGGCGAGAGACCCAGTACTTC. V is TRBV28 and J is TRBJ2-5; 9 positions agree with TRBD2. This CDR3 region has 14 residues. The V segment lost 4 bases and the J segment 4 bases; nucleotides outside the gene matches: 4. Germline-derived CDR1 and CDR2 are MDHEN and SYDVKM.

The chain is built from TRBV6-6 and TRBJ2-5, with a weak D call TRBD2 (5 bases). Germline CDR1 and CDR2: MNHNY and SVGAGI (reference sequence). The CDR3 spans 13 residues. Trimming removed 8 bases from V and 0 bases from J, with 10 bases in between. The chain's CDR3 is CASGGRNQETQYF. The CDR3 DNA reads TGTGCCAGCGGAGGACGCAACCAAGAGACCCAGTACTTC.

The chain recombines TRBV9 with TRBJ1-2; 10 bases line up with TRBD1. The CDR3 consists of 17 residues. Germline-derived CDR1 and CDR2 are SGDLS and YYNGEE. V shed 3 bases and J 5 bases; nucleotides not matched to a gene: 13. CDR3 DNA: TGTGCCAGCAGCGCCGATGACTCGACAGGGGGCGCTTATGGCTACACCTTC. Translating it yields CASSADDSTGGAYGYTF.

The chain has TRBV5-6 and TRBJ1-1; a possible D gene is TRBD1 (6 bases). Germline assignment: CDR1 SGHDT and CDR2 YYEEEE. Trimming took 6 bases from V and 0 from J, leaving 12 bases between them. The CDR3 has 14 amino acids. The CDR3 reads CASNPGQLNTEAFF. The DNA of the CDR3 is TGTGCCAGCAACCCGGGACAATTGAACACTGAAGCTTTCTTT.

For this clone: The same CDR3 also results from other DNA sequences found in this sample. The chain couples TRBV5-4 to TRBJ2-3; D not resolved. In germline, CDR1 is SGHNT, CDR2 YYREEE (reference sequence). This CDR3 contains 13 residues. V gave up 4 bases and J gave up 2 bases, with 8 bases separating them. The CDR3 DNA reads as TGTGCCAGCAGCCCCGGAAACACAGATACGCAGTATTTT. Protein sequence: CASSPGNTDTQYF.

This chain connects TRBV27 to TRBJ1-3; 7 bases align to TRBD1. J gave up 3 bases and V 5 bases, and 10 bases lay outside the gene matches. The germline V gene encodes CDR1 MNHEY and CDR2 SMNVEV (reference sequence). CDR3 length: 16 amino acids. The CDR3, as DNA: TGTGCCAGCAGTCCCTCAGGGGGTGAGAGTGGAAACACCATATATTTT. Protein: CASSPSGGESGNTIYF.

Worth noting for this clone: The same CDR3 also results from other DNA sequences found in this sample. This chain joins TRBV27 and TRBJ2-3; 11 bases line up with TRBD2. Germline V lookup: CDR1 MNHEY, CDR2 SMNVEV (reference sequence). The CDR3 has 14 amino acids. Unmatched junction bases numbered 2, after V lost 6 bases and J lost 3 bases. Here the CDR3 DNA reads TGTGCCAGCAGGTTAGCGGGGGGGACAGATACGCAGTATTTT. It is translated as CASRLAGGTDTQYF.

This clone was observed a single time. The CDR3 is CSVADMRTGEQYF. Written as DNA, the CDR3 is TGCAGCGTCGCGGATATGAGGACAGGCGAGCAGTACTTC. The rearrangement uses TRBV29-1 and TRBJ2-7; TRBD1 matches 7 bases. The V gene end was trimmed by 6 bases and the J gene end by 6 bases; junction bases not matched to a gene: 11. The CDR3 is 13 amino acids. Germline values: CDR1 SQVTM, CDR2 ANQGSEA.

This chain uses TRBV9 with TRBJ1-2; D uncertain. The CDR3 has 12 amino acids. V was cut by 4 bases and J by 4 bases, with 8 bases left in between. Looked up from germline, CDR1 is SGDLS and CDR2 is YYNGEE. The CDR3 DNA sequence: TGTGCCAGCAGCACCCAGAGCTATGGCTACACCTTC. Translating it yields CASSTQSYGYTF.

This clone was found once. The genes are TRBV27 and TRBJ1-2; the D gene is possibly TRBD1 (6 bases). The CDR3 has 15 residues. Trimming cost V 2 bases and J 4 bases, with 14 bases left between them. The germline V gene has CDR1 MNHEY and CDR2 SMNVEV (reference sequence). The CDR3 protein is CASSLGFQGSYGYTF. The CDR3 coding sequence is TGTGCCAGCAGTTTAGGATTTCAGGGGAGCTATGGCTACACCTTC.

The rearrangement uses TRBV6-5 and TRBJ2-7; D not resolved. Germline values: CDR1 MNHEY, CDR2 SVGAGI. This CDR3 is built from 13 residues. The V gene lost 5 bases and the J gene lost 0 bases, with 8 bases spanning the gap. DNA of the CDR3: TGTGCCAGCAGTCCCGACGACTCCTACGAGCAGTACTTC. As protein: CASSPDDSYEQYF.

The chain combines TRBV9 with TRBJ2-7; either TRBD1 or TRBD2 may supply D (5 bases each). The CDR3 totals 15 residues. Germline V CDR1 and CDR2: SGDLS, YYNGEE. V lost 2 bases to trimming and J lost 3 bases, with 15 bases between them. CDR3 bases: TGTGCCAGCAGCGTTGGGTCGGGGCCCGACTACGAGCAGTACTTC. Translated, it gives CASSVGSGPDYEQYF.

The rearrangement links TRBV30 to TRBJ2-3; TRBD1 matches at 7 bases. Unmatched junction bases numbered 6, after V lost 0 bases and J lost 6 bases. Germline CDR1 is GTSNPN and CDR2 is SVGIG (reference sequence). The CDR3 has 14 amino acids. CDR3 coding DNA: TGTGCCTGGAGTGTAGGGGGCCTTTGGGATACGCAGTATTTT. Its protein is CAWSVGGLWDTQYF.

This chain uses TRBV5-1 with TRBJ1-1; D gene unclear. Germline assignment: CDR1 SGHRS and CDR2 YFSETQ. The CDR3 sequence is 12 residues long. With 0 bases removed from V and 6 bases from J, the gap between germline ends came to 6 bases. CDR3 sequence (DNA): TGCGCCAGCAGCTTGGACGGCTCTGAAGCTTTCTTT. Translated: CASSLDGSEAFF.

This sequence joins TRBV13 and TRBJ2-1; possibly TRBD1 for D (5 bases). Per germline, CDR1 PRHDT and CDR2 FYEKMQ (reference sequence). The ends were cut back, 3 bases at V and 10 bases at J, with 22 bases in the middle. This CDR3 spans 16 amino acids. The CDR3 DNA reads as TGTGCCAGCAGCTTGAATGGTTGGGGCGATCTGGGAGAGCAGTTCTTC. This translates into CASSLNGWGDLGEQFF. Together with reference TRBV13 and TRBJ2-1, the CDR3 gives the full variable domain: AAGVIQSPRHLIKEKRETATLKCYPIPRHDTVYWYQQGPGQDPQFLISFYEKMQSDKGSIPDRFSAQQFSDYHSELNMSSLELGDSALYFCASSLNGWGDLGEQFFGPGTRLTVL.

The chain joins TRBV4-1 to TRBJ2-1; 8 positions match TRBD2. CDR1 and CDR2 (germline): MGHRA, YSYEKL. The CDR3 spans 13 residues. Trimming removed 4 bases from V and 7 bases from J; junction bases left unmatched: 3. Here the CDR3 DNA reads TGCGCCAGCAGCCTAGCGGGACCTAATGAGCAGTTCTTC. Protein product: CASSLAGPNEQFF.

The chain combines TRBV29-1 with TRBJ2-1, with TRBD2 identical over 14 bases. Germline CDR1 reads SQVTM; CDR2 reads ANQGSEA. The CDR3 has 19 amino acids. The ends lost 2 bases at V and 0 bases at J; junction bases unmatched: 9. CDR3 DNA sequence: TGCAGCGTTGAATTCGGACTAGCGGGGGGCATCGGCTCCTACAATGAGCAGTTCTTC. As protein: CSVEFGLAGGIGSYNEQFF.

V is TRBV4-1 and J is TRBJ2-7, with 7 bases identical to TRBD1. Trimming cost V 0 bases and J 3 bases; bases outside gene matches: 11. CDR3 size: 17 residues. Per germline, CDR1 MGHRA and CDR2 YSYEKL. In DNA, the CDR3 is TGCGCCAGCAGCCAAGATTCGGAGACAGGGTTATTCTACGAGCAGTACTTC. Translation gives CASSQDSETGLFYEQYF.